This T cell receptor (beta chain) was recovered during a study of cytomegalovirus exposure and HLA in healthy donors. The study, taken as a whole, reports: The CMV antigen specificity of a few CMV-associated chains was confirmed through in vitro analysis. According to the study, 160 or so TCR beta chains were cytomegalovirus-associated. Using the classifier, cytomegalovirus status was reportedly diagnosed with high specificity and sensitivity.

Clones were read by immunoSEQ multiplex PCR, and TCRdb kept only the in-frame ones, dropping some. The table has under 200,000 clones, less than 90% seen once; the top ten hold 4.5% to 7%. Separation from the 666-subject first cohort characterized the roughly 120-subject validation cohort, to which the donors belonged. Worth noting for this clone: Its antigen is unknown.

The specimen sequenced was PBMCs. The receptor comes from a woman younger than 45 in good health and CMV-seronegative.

CDR3 sequence (DNA): TGTGCCAGCAGCGAGCAAGACAGGGGGTACAATGAGCAGTTCTTC. It translates to CASSEQDRGYNEQFF. The gene calls are TRBV9 and TRBJ2-1; 9 bases agree with TRBD1. This CDR3 region has 15 residues. V was clipped by 3 bases and J by 4 bases; unmatched bases: 5. CDR1 is SGDLS and CDR2 is YYNGEE in the germline V gene.